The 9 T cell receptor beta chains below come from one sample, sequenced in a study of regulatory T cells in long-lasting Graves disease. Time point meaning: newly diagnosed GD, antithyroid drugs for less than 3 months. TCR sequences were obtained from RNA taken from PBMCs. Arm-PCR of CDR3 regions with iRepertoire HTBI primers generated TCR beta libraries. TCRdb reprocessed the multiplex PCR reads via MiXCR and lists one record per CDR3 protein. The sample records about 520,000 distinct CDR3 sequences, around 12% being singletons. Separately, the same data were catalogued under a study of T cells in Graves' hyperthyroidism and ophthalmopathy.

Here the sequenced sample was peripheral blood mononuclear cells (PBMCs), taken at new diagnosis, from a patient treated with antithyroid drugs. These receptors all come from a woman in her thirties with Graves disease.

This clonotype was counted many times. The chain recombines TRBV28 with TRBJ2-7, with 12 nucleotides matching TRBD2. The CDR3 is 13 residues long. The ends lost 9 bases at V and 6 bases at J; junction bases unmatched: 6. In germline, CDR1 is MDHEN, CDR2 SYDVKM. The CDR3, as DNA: TGTGCCAGTCAGACTAGCGGGAGTCGCGAGCAGTACTTC. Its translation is CASQTSGSREQYF.

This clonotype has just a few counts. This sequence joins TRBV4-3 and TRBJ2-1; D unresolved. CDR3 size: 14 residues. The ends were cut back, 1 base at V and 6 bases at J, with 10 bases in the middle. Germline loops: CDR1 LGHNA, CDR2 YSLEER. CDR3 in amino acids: CASSQVLVGNEQFF. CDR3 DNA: TGCGCCAGCAGCCAAGTTCTAGTAGGCAATGAGCAGTTCTTC.

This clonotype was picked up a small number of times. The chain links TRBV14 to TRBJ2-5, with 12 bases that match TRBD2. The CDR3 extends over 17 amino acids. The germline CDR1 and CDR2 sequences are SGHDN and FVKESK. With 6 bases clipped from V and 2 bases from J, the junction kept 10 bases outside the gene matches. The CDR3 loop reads CASSSGTSGFGQETQYF. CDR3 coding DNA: TGTGCCAGCAGTTCCGGGACTAGCGGGTTTGGGCAAGAGACCCAGTACTTC.

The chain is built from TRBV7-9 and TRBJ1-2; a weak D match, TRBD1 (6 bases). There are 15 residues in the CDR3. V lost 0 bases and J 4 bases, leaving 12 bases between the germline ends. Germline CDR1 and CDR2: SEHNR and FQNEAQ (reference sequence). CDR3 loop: CASSLAITGIYGYTF. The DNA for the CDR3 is TGTGCCAGCAGCTTAGCCATCACAGGGATCTATGGCTACACCTTC.

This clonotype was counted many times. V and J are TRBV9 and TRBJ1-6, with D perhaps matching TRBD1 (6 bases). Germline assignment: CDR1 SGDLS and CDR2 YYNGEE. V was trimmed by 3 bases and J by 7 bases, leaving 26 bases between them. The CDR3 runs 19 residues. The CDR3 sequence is CASSAEETGPILRNSPLHF. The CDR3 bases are TGTGCCAGCAGCGCGGAGGAGACAGGACCCATTCTTCGAAATTCACCCCTCCACTTT.

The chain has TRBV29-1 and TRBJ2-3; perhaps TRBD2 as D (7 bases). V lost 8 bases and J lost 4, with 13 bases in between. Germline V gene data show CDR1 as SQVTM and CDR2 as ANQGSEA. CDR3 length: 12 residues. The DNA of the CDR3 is TGCAGCTTAGGGGGGGGCGCAGATACGCAGTATTTT. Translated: CSLGGGADTQYF.

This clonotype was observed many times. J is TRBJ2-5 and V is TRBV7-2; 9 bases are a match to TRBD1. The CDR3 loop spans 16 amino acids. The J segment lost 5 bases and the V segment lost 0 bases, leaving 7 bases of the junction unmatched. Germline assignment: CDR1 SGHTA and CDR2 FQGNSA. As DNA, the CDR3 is TGTGCCAGCAGCTTAGCTTGGGACAGGGTGTTTGAGACCCAGTACTTC. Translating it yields CASSLAWDRVFETQYF.

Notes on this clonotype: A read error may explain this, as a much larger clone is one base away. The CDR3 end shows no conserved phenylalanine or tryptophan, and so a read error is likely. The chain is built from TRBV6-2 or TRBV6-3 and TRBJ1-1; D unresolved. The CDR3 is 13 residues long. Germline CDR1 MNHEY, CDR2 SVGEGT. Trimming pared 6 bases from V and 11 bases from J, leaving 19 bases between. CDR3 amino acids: CASSNVGPAAAFY. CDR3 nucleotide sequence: TGTGCCAGCAGCAACGTCGGACCCGCGGCGGCTTTCTAT.

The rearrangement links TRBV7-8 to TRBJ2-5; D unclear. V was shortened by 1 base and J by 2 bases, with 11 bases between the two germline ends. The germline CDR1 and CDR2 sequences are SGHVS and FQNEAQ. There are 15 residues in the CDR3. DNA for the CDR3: TGTGCCAGCAGCTTAGAAACAGCACTGCAAGAGACCCAGTACTTC. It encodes CASSLETALQETQYF.